One sample yielded the 8 T cell receptor beta chains listed below, sequenced in a study of identical twins. Via MiXCR, TCRdb re-called the 5' RACE reads, giving one row per CDR3 protein. Of roughly 720,000 distinct CDR3 sequences detected, around a sixth appear once; the ten largest clones hold 13%. This sample also belongs to another study, concerning T cells expressing NK-cell markers.

The sample was PBMCs. These receptor sequences come from a young woman in good health.

This sequence joins TRBV5-1 and TRBJ1-2; 9 bases line up with TRBD1. CDR1 and CDR2 (germline): SGHRS, YFSETQ. V shed 4 bases and J 3 bases; nucleotides not matched to a gene: 10. The CDR3 spans 16 residues. For the CDR3, the DNA is TGCGCCAGCAGCCCCGGACAGGGGCAGGAGGACTATGGCTACACCTTC. Translating it yields CASSPGQGQEDYGYTF.

The chain joins TRBV12-3 or TRBV12-4 to TRBJ1-1; 9 bases map to TRBD1. There are 14 residues in the CDR3. V was pared by 5 bases and J by 4 bases, with 5 bases of the junction left unmatched. The DNA of the CDR3 is TGTGCCAGCAGTCCCGGACAGGGGCTCACTGAAGCTTTCTTT. It translates to CASSPGQGLTEAFF.

Comment on this clonotype: Sequence at one end of the junction differs from germline and may be a read error. V gene TRBV7-7 combines with J gene TRBJ2-1; a weak D match, TRBD1 (6 bases). This CDR3 region has 16 residues. Germline V gene lookup returns CDR1 SSHAT and CDR2 FNYEAQ (reference sequence). The CDR3 DNA sequence: TGTGCTAGCAGCCCCGGTGTAGCAGGGGAATACAATGAGCAGTTCTTC. Translating gives CASSPGVAGEYNEQFF.

With respect to this clonotype: A much larger clone differs by one base, so this may be a read error. The chain uses TRBV6-6 and TRBJ2-5; 9 positions match TRBD1. Per germline, CDR1 MNHNY and CDR2 SVGAGI (reference sequence). CDR3 size: 13 residues. V shed 6 bases, J shed 4 bases, and the junction held 3 bases outside the gene matches. CDR3 region: CASRSTGGETQYF. The CDR3 DNA reads TGTGCCAGCAGGTCGACAGGGGGAGAGACCCAGTACTTC.

The chain has TRBV2 and TRBJ1-5, with unresolved D. Trimming stripped 3 bases from V and 7 bases from J, with 10 bases between. Germline V CDR1 and CDR2: SNHLY, FYNNEI. The CDR3 spans 13 residues. The CDR3 sequence: CASSDDRTQPQHF. Written as DNA, the CDR3 is TGTGCCAGCAGTGATGACCGGACCCAGCCCCAGCATTTT. Looking up the rest from reference TRBV2 and TRBJ1-5 gives the full variable domain: EPEVTQTPSHQVTQMGQEVILRCVPISNHLYFYWYRQILGQKVEFLVSFYNNEISEKSEIFDDQFSVERPDGSNFTLKIRSTKLEDSAMYFCASSDDRTQPQHFGDGTRLSIL.

The DNA for the CDR3 is TGTGCCAGCAGATCAACCGGGACAGGGACCTCTGGCTACACCTTC. It is translated as CASRSTGTGTSGYTF. This chain joins TRBV12-3 or TRBV12-4 and TRBJ1-2; 9 nucleotides match TRBD1. The CDR3 totals 15 residues. V gave up 6 bases and J gave up 7 bases; unmatched junction bases: 12.

This clonotype came up a few times. The V gene is TRBV7-2, the J gene TRBJ2-1, with D perhaps matching TRBD2 (6 bases). The CDR3 covers 16 residues. The germline V and J ends were trimmed by 4 bases and 1 base, with 14 bases remaining between them. Germline CDR1 reads SGHTA; CDR2 reads FQGNSA. CDR3 nucleotide sequence: TGTGCCAGCAGCTCCCTAAGCGGAGGGTCCTACAATGAGCAGTTCTTC. Translation: CASSSLSGGSYNEQFF.

This clonotype was observed a handful of times. This rearrangement joins TRBV20-1 to TRBJ2-4; 8 nucleotides match TRBD1. V trimming: 1 base; J trimming: 1 base; junction bases outside the gene matches: 9. Germline V gives CDR1 DFQATT, CDR2 SNEGSKA (reference sequence). CDR3 length: 17 residues. Written as DNA, the CDR3 is TGCAGTGCTAGAGGGACAGGGACGGATCTGGCCAAAAACATTCAGTACTTC. This sequence encodes CSARGTGTDLAKNIQYF.